The rows below give T cell receptor beta chains drawn from one sample of a study of T cell changes during pregnancy in multiple sclerosis. The repertoire was sequenced with immunoSEQ multiplex PCR; TCRdb's copy has only in-frame clones and lacks some. The sample consists of 50,000 to 65,000 clones, 93% of them appearing once. The sequencing here drew on CD8+ T cells from peripheral blood mononuclear cells, taken in the second trimester of pregnancy. The receptors derive from a female donor with multiple sclerosis, enrolled in a pregnancy study. CDR3s include the opening cysteine and the closing phenylalanine or tryptophan. Fields, in order: D gene, V gene, clone size, J gene, CDR3 protein, CDR3 DNA. A D gene is named only where the DNA matches it firmly. A clone size is listed for some rows: how often the clone was seen (once, few, many), or a class if it is expanded.

D: TRBD1; V: TRBV19; size: .; J: TRBJ2-7; CDR3: CASGQGIPYEQYF; DNA: TGTGCCAGCGGACAGGGCATACCCTACGAGCAGTACTTC
D: .; V: TRBV30; size: .; J: TRBJ2-7; CDR3: CAWSVSGEQYF; DNA: TGTGCCTGGAGTGTCTCCGGCGAGCAGTACTTC
D: .; V: TRBV15; size: .; J: TRBJ1-2; CDR3: CATSRDPQNLYGYTF; DNA: TGTGCCACCAGCAGAGACCCACAGAATCTTTATGGCTACACCTTC
D: .; V: TRBV6-4; size: few; J: TRBJ2-1; CDR3: CASSESAYNEQFF; DNA: TGTGCCAGCAGTGAAAGCGCCTACAATGAGCAGTTCTTC
D: .; V: TRBV4-2; size: .; J: TRBJ1-1; CDR3: CASSQGGGYEAFF; DNA: TGTGCCAGCAGCCAAGGCGGAGGCTACGAAGCTTTCTTT
D: TRBD1; V: TRBV5-6; size: .; J: TRBJ2-3; CDR3: CASSWTGSSTDTQYF; DNA: TGTGCCAGTAGCTGGACAGGCTCATCCACAGATACGCAGTATTTT
D: .; V: TRBV7-3; size: .; J: TRBJ2-2; CDR3: CASSLSLTGELFF; DNA: TGTGCCAGCAGCTTAAGTCTCACCGGGGAGCTGTTTTTT
D: TRBD1; V: TRBV9; size: .; J: TRBJ1-2; CDR3: CASEGGQETPYGYTF; DNA: TGTGCCAGCGAGGGGGGACAGGAGACTCCCTATGGCTACACCTTC
D: .; V: TRBV19; size: once; J: TRBJ2-7; CDR3: CASSIQGGRTYEQYF; DNA: TGTGCCAGTAGTATACAGGGGGGACGCACCTACGAGCAGTACTTC
D: .; V: TRBV21-1; size: .; J: TRBJ1-5; CDR3: CASSTVPGQAVSGNQPQHF; DNA: TGTGCCAGCAGCACCGTCCCGGGACAGGCTGTTTCGGGGAATCAGCCCCAGCATTTT
D: .; V: TRBV27; size: .; J: TRBJ1-2; CDR3: CASSLSGVSVYGYTF; DNA: TGTGCCAGCAGTTTATCCGGGGTTTCCGTATATGGCTACACCTTC
D: TRBD1; V: TRBV30; size: .; J: TRBJ2-2; CDR3: CAWSDGTGGVAGELFF; DNA: TGTGCCTGGAGTGATGGGACAGGGGGCGTCGCCGGGGAGCTGTTTTTT
D: .; V: TRBV23-1; size: .; J: TRBJ1-5; CDR3: CASSRSMDRGNQPQHF; DNA: TGCGCCAGCAGTCGCTCGATGGACAGAGGCAATCAGCCCCAGCATTTT
D: .; V: TRBV5-8; size: .; J: TRBJ2-7; CDR3: CASSLVQEISYEQYF; DNA: TGTGCCAGCAGCTTGGTGCAGGAAATTTCCTACGAGCAGTACTTC
D: TRBD2; V: TRBV15; size: .; J: TRBJ2-1; CDR3: CATSRGPKLAGVINEQFF; DNA: TGTGCCACCAGCAGAGGCCCGAAGCTAGCGGGAGTCATAAATGAGCAGTTCTTC
D: TRBD1; V: TRBV10-3; size: once; J: TRBJ2-7; CDR3: CAITRDSTSYEQYF; DNA: TGTGCCATCACCCGGGACAGTACCTCCTACGAGCAGTACTTC
D: TRBD2; V: TRBV5-6; size: .; J: TRBJ2-2; CDR3: CASSFIAGVTGELFF; DNA: TGTGCCAGCAGCTTTATAGCGGGAGTTACCGGGGAGCTGTTTTTT
D: .; V: TRBV29-1; size: .; J: TRBJ1-2; CDR3: CSVDPGSRGDGYTF; DNA: TGCAGCGTTGACCCGGGGAGCAGGGGAGATGGCTACACCTTC
D: .; V: TRBV11-2; size: .; J: TRBJ2-1; CDR3: CASSTRQKPYNEQFF; DNA: TGTGCCAGCAGCACGCGACAGAAGCCCTACAATGAGCAGTTCTTC
D: TRBD2; V: TRBV13; size: .; J: TRBJ2-3; CDR3: CASSSGLAGDTQYF; DNA: TGTGCCAGCAGCTCGGGACTAGCGGGAGATACGCAGTATTTT
D: TRBD1; V: TRBV23-1; size: .; J: TRBJ1-4; CDR3: CASRLVGTGGHRTNEKLFF; DNA: TGCGCCAGTCGACTAGTCGGGACAGGGGGTCACCGGACTAATGAAAAACTGTTTTTT
D: TRBD1; V: TRBV19; size: .; J: TRBJ1-3; CDR3: CASTYGQGAGNTIYF; DNA: TGTGCCAGTACCTACGGACAGGGGGCAGGAAACACCATATATTTT
D: .; V: TRBV5-1; size: .; J: TRBJ1-1; CDR3: CASRYQYSSNTEAFF; DNA: TGCGCCAGCAGATACCAATACAGCTCCAACACTGAAGCTTTCTTT
D: .; V: TRBV5-6; size: .; J: TRBJ2-5; CDR3: CASSLVGLPWETQYF; DNA: TGTGCCAGCAGCTTGGTGGGGCTGCCCTGGGAGACCCAGTACTTC
D: .; V: TRBV28; size: .; J: TRBJ2-7; CDR3: CASSPPSGVGPYEQYF; DNA: TGTGCCAGCAGTCCCCCCTCAGGGGTTGGGCCCTACGAGCAGTACTTC
D: TRBD2; V: TRBV5-6; size: .; J: TRBJ2-3; CDR3: CASRLIAGALTDTQYF; DNA: TGTGCCAGCAGACTCATAGCGGGAGCCCTAACAGATACGCAGTATTTT
D: .; V: TRBV19; size: .; J: TRBJ2-1; CDR3: CASSIGGYTHNEQFF; DNA: TGTGCCAGTAGTATAGGCGGATACACACACAATGAGCAGTTCTTC
D: .; V: TRBV7-2; size: .; J: TRBJ2-3; CDR3: CASSYYPSTDTQYF; DNA: TGTGCCAGCAGCTACTATCCTAGCACAGATACGCAGTATTTT
D: TRBD1; V: TRBV29-1; size: .; J: TRBJ1-1; CDR3: CSVVQGVEAFF; DNA: TGCAGCGTAGTACAGGGGGTTGAAGCTTTCTTT
D: TRBD2; V: TRBV27; size: .; J: TRBJ2-5; CDR3: CASSSQREQETQYF; DNA: TGTGCCAGCAGTTCTCAGCGGGAGCAAGAGACCCAGTACTTC
D: .; V: TRBV7-6; size: .; J: TRBJ1-1; CDR3: CASSLALGGNTEAFF; DNA: TGTGCCAGCAGCTTAGCGCTGGGGGGAAACACTGAAGCTTTCTTT
D: .; V: TRBV27; size: .; J: TRBJ2-7; CDR3: CASSLRLGSYEQYF; DNA: TGTGCCAGCAGTTTACGACTTGGCTCCTACGAGCAGTACTTC
D: .; V: TRBV7-6; size: .; J: TRBJ1-1; CDR3: CASSLKLTGGTEAFF; DNA: TGTGCCAGCAGCTTAAAACTTACCGGGGGCACTGAAGCTTTCTTT
D: .; V: TRBV6-6; size: .; J: TRBJ2-1; CDR3: CASRMDSPHEQFF; DNA: TGTGCCAGCAGGATGGACAGCCCCCATGAGCAGTTCTTC
D: .; V: TRBV30; size: .; J: TRBJ2-2; CDR3: CAWSEGVGELFF; DNA: TGTGCCTGGAGTGAGGGGGTCGGGGAGCTGTTTTTT
D: .; V: TRBV7-9; size: few; J: TRBJ1-1; CDR3: CASSLGLNEAFF; DNA: TGTGCCAGCAGCTTGGGACTGAATGAAGCTTTCTTT
D: TRBD2; V: TRBV27; size: once; J: TRBJ2-1; CDR3: CASGPISGGMWFF; DNA: TGTGCCAGCGGTCCTATTAGCGGGGGTATGTGGTTCTTC
D: TRBD2; V: TRBV27; size: .; J: TRBJ2-7; CDR3: CASSWGGLALPRGEQYF; DNA: TGTGCCAGCAGTTGGGGGGGACTAGCCCTTCCCAGGGGTGAGCAGTACTTC
D: .; V: TRBV9; size: .; J: TRBJ2-7; CDR3: CASSVGAGSSYEQYF; DNA: TGTGCCAGCAGCGTAGGGGCGGGAAGCTCCTACGAGCAGTACTTC
D: .; V: TRBV27; size: .; J: TRBJ1-5; CDR3: CASSLTGSNQPQHF; DNA: TGTGCCAGCAGTCTCACCGGGAGCAATCAGCCCCAGCATTTT
D: .; V: TRBV4-2; size: .; J: TRBJ2-7; CDR3: CASSLGGPEQYF; DNA: TGTGCCAGCAGCCTTGGCGGGCCCGAGCAGTACTTC
D: .; V: TRBV27; size: .; J: TRBJ2-7; CDR3: CASSFQGIGEQYF; DNA: TGTGCCAGCAGTTTTCAGGGGATAGGCGAGCAGTACTTC
D: TRBD1; V: TRBV9; size: .; J: TRBJ2-5; CDR3: CASSPWTGTQTTQYF; DNA: TGTGCCAGCAGCCCGTGGACAGGTACCCAAACGACCCAGTACTTC